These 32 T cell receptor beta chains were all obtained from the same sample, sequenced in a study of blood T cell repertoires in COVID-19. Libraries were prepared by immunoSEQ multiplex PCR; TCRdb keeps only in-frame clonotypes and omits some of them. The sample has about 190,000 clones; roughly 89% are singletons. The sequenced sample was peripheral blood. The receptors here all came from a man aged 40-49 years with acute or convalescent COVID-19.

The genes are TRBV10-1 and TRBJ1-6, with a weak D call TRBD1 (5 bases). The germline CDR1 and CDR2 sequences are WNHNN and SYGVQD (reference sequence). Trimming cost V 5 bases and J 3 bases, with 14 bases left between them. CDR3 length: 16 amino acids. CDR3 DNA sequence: TGCGCCAGCAGTAGGAGGGGTCTGTACTATAATTCACCCCTCCACTTT. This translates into CASSRRGLYYNSPLHF.

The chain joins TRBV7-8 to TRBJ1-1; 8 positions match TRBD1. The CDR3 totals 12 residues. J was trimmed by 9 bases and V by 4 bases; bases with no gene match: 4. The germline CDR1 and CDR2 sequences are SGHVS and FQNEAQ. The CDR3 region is CASSSRTGKAFF. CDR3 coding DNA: TGTGCCAGCAGCTCCCGGACAGGGAAAGCTTTCTTT. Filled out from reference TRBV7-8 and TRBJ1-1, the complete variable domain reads GAGVSQSPRYKVAKRGQDVALRCDPISGHVSLFWYQQALGQGPEFLTYFQNEAQLDKSGLPSDRFFAERPEGSVSTLKIQRTQQEDSAVYLCASSSRTGKAFFGQGTRLTVV.

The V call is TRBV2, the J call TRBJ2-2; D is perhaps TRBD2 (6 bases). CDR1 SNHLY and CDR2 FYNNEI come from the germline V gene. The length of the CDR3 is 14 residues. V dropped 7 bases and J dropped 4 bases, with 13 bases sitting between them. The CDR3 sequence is CASTGEATTGELFF. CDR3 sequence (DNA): TGTGCCAGCACGGGAGAGGCGACCACCGGGGAGCTGTTTTTT. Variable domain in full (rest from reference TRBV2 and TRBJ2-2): EPEVTQTPSHQVTQMGQEVILRCVPISNHLYFYWYRQILGQKVEFLVSFYNNEISEKSEIFDDQFSVERPDGSNFTLKIRSTKLEDSAMYFCASTGEATTGELFFGEGSRLTVL.

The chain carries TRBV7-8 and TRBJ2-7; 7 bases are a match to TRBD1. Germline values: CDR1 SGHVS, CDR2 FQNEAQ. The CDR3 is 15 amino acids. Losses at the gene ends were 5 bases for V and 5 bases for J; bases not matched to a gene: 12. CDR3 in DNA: TGTGCCAGCAGCGTAGACAGGGCTCGAACTCACGAGCAGTACTTC. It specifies CASSVDRARTHEQYF.

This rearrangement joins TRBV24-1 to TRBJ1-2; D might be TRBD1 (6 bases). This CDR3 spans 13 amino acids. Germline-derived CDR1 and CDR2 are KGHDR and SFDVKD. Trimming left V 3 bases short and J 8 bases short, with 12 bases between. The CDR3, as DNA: TGTGCCACCAGTGATGGGGGCAGGGAGGGCTACACCTTC. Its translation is CATSDGGREGYTF.

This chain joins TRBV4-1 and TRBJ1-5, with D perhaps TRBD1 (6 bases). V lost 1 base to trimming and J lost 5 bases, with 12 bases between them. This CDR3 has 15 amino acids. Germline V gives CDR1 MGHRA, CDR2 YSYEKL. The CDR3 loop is CASSQVGRGYQPQHF. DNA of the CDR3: TGCGCCAGCAGCCAAGTGGGCAGGGGATATCAGCCCCAGCATTTT.

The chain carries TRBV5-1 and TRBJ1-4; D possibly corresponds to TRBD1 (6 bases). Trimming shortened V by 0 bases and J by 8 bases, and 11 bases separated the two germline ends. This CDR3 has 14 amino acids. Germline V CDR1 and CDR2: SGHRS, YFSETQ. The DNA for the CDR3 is TGCGCCAGCAGCTTGGAGGGGGTCCGGGAAAAACTGTTTTTT. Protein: CASSLEGVREKLFF.

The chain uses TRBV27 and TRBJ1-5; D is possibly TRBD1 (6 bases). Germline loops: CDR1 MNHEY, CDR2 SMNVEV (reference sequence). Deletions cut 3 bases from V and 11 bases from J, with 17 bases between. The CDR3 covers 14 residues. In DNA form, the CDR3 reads TGTGCCAGCAGTTTTTTAGGGGACATCGGGTCCCAGCATTTT. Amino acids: CASSFLGDIGSQHF.

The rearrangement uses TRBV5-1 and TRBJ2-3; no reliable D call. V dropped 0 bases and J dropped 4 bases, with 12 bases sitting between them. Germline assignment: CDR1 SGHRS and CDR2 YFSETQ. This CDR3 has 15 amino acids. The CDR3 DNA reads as TGCGCCAGCAGCTTGGGGCGGTCCGGCTCAGATACGCAGTATTTT. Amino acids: CASSLGRSGSDTQYF.

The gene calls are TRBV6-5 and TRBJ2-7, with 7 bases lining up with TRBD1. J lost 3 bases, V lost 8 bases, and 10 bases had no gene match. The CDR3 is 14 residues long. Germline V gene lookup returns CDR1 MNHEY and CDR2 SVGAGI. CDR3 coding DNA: TGTGCCAGCCAGGGACAGCCCGACGGCTACGAGCAGTACTTC. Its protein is CASQGQPDGYEQYF.

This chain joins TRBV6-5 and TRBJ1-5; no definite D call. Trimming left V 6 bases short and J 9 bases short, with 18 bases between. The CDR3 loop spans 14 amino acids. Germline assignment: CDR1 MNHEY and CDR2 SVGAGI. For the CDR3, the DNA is TGTGCCAGCAGGGCAGGCACCCTGGAAAGGCCCCAGCATTTT. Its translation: CASRAGTLERPQHF.

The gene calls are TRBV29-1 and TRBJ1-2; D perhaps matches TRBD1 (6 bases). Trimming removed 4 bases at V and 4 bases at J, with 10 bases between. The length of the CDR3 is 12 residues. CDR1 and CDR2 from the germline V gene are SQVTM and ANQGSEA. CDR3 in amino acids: CSVGVGAYGYTF. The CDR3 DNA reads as TGCAGCGTTGGGGTGGGGGCCTATGGCTACACCTTC.

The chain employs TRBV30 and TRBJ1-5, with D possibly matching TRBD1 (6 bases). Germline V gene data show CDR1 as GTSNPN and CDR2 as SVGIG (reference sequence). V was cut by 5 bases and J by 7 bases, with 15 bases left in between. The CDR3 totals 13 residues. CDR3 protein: CAWGRQESQPQHF. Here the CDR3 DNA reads TGTGCCTGGGGTAGACAGGAGAGCCAGCCCCAGCATTTT.

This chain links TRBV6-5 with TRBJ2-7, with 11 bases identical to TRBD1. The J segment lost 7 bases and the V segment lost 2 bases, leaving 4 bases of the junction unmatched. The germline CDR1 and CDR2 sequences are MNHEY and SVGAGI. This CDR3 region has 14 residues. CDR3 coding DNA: TGTGCCAGCAGTTACCGGGACAGGGGGAGGGAGCAGTACTTC. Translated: CASSYRDRGREQYF.

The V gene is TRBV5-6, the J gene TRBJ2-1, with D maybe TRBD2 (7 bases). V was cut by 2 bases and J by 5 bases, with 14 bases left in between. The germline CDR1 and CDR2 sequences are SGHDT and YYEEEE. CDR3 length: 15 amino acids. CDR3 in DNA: TGTGCCAGCAGCTTACCGGGGGGCCTCCACAATGAGCAGTTCTTC. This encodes CASSLPGGLHNEQFF.

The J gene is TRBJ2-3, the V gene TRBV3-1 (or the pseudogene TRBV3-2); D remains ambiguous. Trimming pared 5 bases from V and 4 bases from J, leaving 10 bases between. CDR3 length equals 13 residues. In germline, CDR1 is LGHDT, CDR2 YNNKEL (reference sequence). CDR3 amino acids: CASSFIGADTQYF. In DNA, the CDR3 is TGTGCCAGCAGCTTCATCGGAGCAGATACGCAGTATTTT.

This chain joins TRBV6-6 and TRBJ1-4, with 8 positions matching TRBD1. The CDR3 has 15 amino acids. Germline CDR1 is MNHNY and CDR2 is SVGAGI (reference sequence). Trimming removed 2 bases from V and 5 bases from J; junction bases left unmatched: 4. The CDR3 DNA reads TGTGCCAGCAGTTACCCCACAGGGGGGAATGAAAAACTGTTTTTT. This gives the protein CASSYPTGGNEKLFF.

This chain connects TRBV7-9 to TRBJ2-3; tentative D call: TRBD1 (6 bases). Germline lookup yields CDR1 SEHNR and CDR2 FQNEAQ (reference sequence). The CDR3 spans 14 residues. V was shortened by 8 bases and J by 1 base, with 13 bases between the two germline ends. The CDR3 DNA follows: TGTGCCAGCGAAGGGGCAGGGGGCACAGATACGCAGTATTTT. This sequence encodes CASEGAGGTDTQYF. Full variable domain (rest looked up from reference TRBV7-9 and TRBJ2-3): DTGVSQNPRHKITKRGQNVTFRCDPISEHNRLYWYRQTLGQGPEFLTYFQNEAQLEKSRLLSDRFSAERPKGSFSTLEIQRTEQGDSAMYLCASEGAGGTDTQYFGPGTRLTVL.

In DNA, the CDR3 is TGCAGCGTTGTAAGGGAGGGAAACTATGGCTACACCTTC. Encoded protein: CSVVREGNYGYTF. The chain combines TRBV29-1 with TRBJ1-2, with D hard to call. The germline V and J ends were trimmed by 4 bases and 2 bases, with 11 bases remaining between them. The CDR3 covers 13 residues. Germline assignment: CDR1 SQVTM and CDR2 ANQGSEA. The entire variable domain, with the rest obtained from reference TRBV29-1 and TRBJ1-2, is as follows: SAVISQKPSRDICQRGTSLTIQCQVDSQVTMMFWYRQQPGQSLTLIATANQGSEATYESGFVIDKFPISRPNLTFSTLTVSNMSPEDSSIYLCSVVREGNYGYTFGSGTRLTVV.

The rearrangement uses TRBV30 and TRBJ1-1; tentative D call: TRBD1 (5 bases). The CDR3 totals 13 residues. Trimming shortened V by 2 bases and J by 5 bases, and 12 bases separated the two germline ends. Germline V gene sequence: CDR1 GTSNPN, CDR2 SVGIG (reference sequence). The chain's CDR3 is CAWSPQGFTEAFF. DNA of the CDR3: TGTGCCTGGAGTCCGCAGGGATTTACTGAAGCTTTCTTT.

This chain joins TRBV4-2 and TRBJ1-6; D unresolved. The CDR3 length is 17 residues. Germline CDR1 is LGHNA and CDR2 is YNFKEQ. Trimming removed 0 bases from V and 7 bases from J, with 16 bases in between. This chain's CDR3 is CASSQETSGSPNSPLHF. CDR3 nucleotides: TGTGCCAGCAGCCAAGAAACTAGTGGGAGTCCGAATTCACCCCTCCACTTT.

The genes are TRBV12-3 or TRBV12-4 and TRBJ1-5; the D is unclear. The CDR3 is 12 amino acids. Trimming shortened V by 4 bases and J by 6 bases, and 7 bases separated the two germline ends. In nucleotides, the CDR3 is TGTGCCAGCAGTTCCCGAGGTCAGCCCCAGCATTTT. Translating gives CASSSRGQPQHF.

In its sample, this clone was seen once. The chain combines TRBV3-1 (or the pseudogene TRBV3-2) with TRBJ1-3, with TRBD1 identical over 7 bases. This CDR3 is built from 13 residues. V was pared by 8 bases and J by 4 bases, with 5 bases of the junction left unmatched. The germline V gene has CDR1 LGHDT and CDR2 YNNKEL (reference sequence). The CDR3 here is CASGTVEGNTIYF. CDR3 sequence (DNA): TGTGCCAGCGGGACAGTGGAAGGAAACACCATATATTTT.

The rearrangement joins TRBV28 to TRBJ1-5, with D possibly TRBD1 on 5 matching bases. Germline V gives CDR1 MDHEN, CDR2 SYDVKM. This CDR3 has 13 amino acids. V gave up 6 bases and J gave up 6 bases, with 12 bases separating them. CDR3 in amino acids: CASREGAGQPQHF. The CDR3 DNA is TGTGCCAGCAGGGAAGGGGCCGGTCAGCCCCAGCATTTT.

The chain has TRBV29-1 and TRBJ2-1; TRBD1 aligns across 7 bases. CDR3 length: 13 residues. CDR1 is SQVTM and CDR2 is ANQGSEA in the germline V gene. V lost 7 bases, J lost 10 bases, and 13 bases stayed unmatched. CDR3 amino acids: CSGTGTAVREQFF. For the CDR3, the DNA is TGCAGCGGAACCGGGACAGCAGTCCGGGAGCAGTTCTTC.

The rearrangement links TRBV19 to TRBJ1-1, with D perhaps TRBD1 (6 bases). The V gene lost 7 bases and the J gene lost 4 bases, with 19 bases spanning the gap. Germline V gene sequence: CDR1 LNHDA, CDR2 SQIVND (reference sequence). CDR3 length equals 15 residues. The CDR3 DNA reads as TGTGCCAGTAAAGGGGGGGCCCCTGCGGGCACTGAAGCTTTCTTT. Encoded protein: CASKGGAPAGTEAFF.

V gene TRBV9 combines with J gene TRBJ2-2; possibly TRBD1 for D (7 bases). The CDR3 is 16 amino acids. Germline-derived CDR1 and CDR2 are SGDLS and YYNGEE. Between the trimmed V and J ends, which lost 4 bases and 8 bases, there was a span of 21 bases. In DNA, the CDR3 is TGTGCCAGCAGCCGACTAGGGGGCGCGGTCACTGGGGAGCTGTTTTTT. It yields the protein CASSRLGGAVTGELFF.

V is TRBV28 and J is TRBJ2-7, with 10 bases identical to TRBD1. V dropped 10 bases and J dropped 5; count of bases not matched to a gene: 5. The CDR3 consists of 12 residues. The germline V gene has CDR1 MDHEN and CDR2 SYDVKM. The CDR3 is CATRTGGHEQYF. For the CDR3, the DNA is TGTGCCACCCGGACAGGGGGACACGAGCAGTACTTC.

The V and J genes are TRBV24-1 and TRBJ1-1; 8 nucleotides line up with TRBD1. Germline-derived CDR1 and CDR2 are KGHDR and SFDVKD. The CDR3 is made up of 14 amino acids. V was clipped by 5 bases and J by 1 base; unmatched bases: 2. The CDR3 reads CATSAGQGNTEAFF. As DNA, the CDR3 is TGTGCCACCAGTGCCGGACAGGGGAACACTGAAGCTTTCTTT.

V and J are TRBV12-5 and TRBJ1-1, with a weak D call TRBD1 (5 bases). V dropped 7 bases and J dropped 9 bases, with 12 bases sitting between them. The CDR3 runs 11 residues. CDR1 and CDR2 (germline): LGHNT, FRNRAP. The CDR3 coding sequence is TGTGCTAGTGACCAATCAGGGAAAGCTTTCTTT. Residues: CASDQSGKAFF. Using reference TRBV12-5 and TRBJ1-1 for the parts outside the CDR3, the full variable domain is DARVTQTPRHKVTEMGQEVTMRCQPILGHNTVFWYRQTMMQGLELLAYFRNRAPLDDSGMPKDRFSAEMPDATLATLKIQPSEPRDSAVYFCASDQSGKAFFGQGTRLTVV.

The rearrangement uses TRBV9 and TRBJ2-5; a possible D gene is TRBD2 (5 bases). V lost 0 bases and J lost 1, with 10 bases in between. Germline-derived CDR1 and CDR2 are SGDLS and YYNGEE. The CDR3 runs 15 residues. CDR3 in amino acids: CASSVGLAVQETQYF. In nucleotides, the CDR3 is TGTGCCAGCAGCGTAGGCCTAGCAGTCCAAGAGACCCAGTACTTC.

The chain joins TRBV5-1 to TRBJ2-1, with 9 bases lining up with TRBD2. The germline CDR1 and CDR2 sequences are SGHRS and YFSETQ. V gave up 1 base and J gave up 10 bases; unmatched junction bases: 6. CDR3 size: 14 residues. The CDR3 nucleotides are TGCGCCAGCAGCTTGAGCGGGGGGCCATCGGAGCAGTTCTTC. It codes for CASSLSGGPSEQFF.